The T cell receptor (beta chain) described here comes from a study of CXCR3-negative and CXCR3-positive naive CD8 T cells. This CDR3 spans 15 amino acids. Germline CDR1 reads SGHVS; CDR2 reads FNYEAQ. cDNA libraries for TRB were generated by 5' RACE incorporating UMI labels. TCRdb re-called the 5' RACE reads and catalogs CDR3 proteins one per entry, DNA excluded. Its clone listing holds 100,000 to 150,000 distinct CDR3 sequences. The TCR sequence derives from a human donor in good health. Some clones in this sample may be carry-over from other donors' samples. Source material: naive CXCR3- CD8+ T cells from blood. Sample subset: CD45RO-CCR7+CD27+CD95- naive CD8+ T cells lacking CXCR3 (TNR3-). The chain uses TRBV7-6 and TRBJ1-5; as DNA is missing, the TRBD1 call by TCRdb cannot be tested. The CDR3 protein is CASSLGVGVNQPQHF.